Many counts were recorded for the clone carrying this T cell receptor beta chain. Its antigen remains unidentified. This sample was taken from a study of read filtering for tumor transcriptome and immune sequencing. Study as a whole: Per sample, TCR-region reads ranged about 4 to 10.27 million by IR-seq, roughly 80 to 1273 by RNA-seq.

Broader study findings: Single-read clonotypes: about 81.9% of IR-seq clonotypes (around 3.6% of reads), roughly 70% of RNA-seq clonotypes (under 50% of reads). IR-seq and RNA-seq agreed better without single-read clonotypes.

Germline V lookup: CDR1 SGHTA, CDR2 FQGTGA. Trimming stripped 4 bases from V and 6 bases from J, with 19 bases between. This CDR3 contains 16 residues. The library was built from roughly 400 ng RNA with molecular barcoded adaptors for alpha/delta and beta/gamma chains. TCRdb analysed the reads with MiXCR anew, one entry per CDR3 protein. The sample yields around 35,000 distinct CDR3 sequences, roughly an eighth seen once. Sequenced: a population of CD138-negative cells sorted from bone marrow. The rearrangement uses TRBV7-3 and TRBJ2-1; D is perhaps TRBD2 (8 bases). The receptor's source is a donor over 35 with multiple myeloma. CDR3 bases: TGTGCCAGCAGCTCTCACGGGACTAGGGGGCTCAATGAGCAGTTCTTC. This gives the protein CASSSHGTRGLNEQFF.